Below, 5 T cell receptor beta chains from the same sample are listed, as sequenced in a study of graft-versus-host responses after intestinal transplantation. Here immunoSEQ multiplex PCR was the method, and the copy in TCRdb shows in-frame clones only, minus some. This table holds about 12,000 clones, about three quarters found once. The sample consisted of PBMCs, taken about 490 days after intestinal transplant. The receptors come from a human patient who received an intestinal transplant, so some T cells may come from the graft donor.

The chain is built from TRBV9 and TRBJ2-3; D gene ambiguous. The CDR3 is 14 amino acids. Trimming shortened V by 1 base and J by 1 base, and 7 bases separated the two germline ends. Germline assignment: CDR1 SGDLS and CDR2 YYNGEE. The CDR3 DNA reads TGTGCCAGCAGCGTACGGCAGCGCACAGATACGCAGTATTTT. Translation gives CASSVRQRTDTQYF.

CDR3 amino acids: CASSFAGRAKNIQYF. In DNA, the CDR3 is TGTGCCAGCAGTTTCGCAGGGCGAGCCAAAAACATTCAGTACTTC. V usage is TRBV28 and J usage is TRBJ2-4, with a weak D call TRBD1 (5 bases). Trimming took 3 bases from V and 0 from J, leaving 9 bases between them. The length of the CDR3 is 15 residues. From germline, CDR1 is MDHEN and CDR2 SYDVKM. The full variable domain, its missing parts supplied by reference TRBV28 and TRBJ2-4, is DVKVTQSSRYLVKRTGEKVFLECVQDMDHENMFWYRQDPGLGLRLIYFSYDVKMKEKGDIPEGYSVSREKKERFSLILESASTNQTSMYLCASSFAGRAKNIQYFGAGTRLSVL.

V and J are TRBV12-5 and TRBJ1-5, with D tentatively TRBD1 (6 bases). Per germline, CDR1 LGHNT and CDR2 FRNRAP. V dropped 5 bases and J dropped 7 bases, with 9 bases sitting between them. The CDR3 contains 12 residues. CDR3 nucleotides: TGTGCTAGTGGTCAGGGGTTACAGCCCCAGCATTTT. This codes for CASGQGLQPQHF.

The V gene is TRBV4-2, the J gene TRBJ2-1; 7 bases line up with TRBD1. CDR1 and CDR2 (germline): LGHNA, YNFKEQ. The V and J ends lost 8 bases and 0 bases, in that order; junction bases with no gene match: 7. This CDR3 has 15 amino acids. CDR3 region: CASGQATGSYNEQFF. The CDR3 nucleotides read TGTGCCAGCGGACAGGCCACGGGCTCCTACAATGAGCAGTTCTTC.

The chain recombines TRBV7-9 with TRBJ1-2; 9 bases agree with TRBD1. The CDR3 contains 16 residues. Germline V gives CDR1 SEHNR, CDR2 FQNEAQ (reference sequence). J was trimmed by 8 bases and V by 4 bases; bases with no gene match: 14. CDR3 in DNA: TGTGCCAGCAGCTCCTTCGGGACAGGGCACCAAGGAGGCTACACCTTC. It encodes CASSSFGTGHQGGYTF.